The 14 T cell receptor beta chains reported below all come from one sample, sequenced in a study of CD8 T cells in ankylosing spondylitis. TCRdb redid the calling of the 5' RACE reads with MiXCR, one entry per CDR3 protein. This sample has around 7,000 distinct CDR3 sequences, with approximately 3% found just once. Material for sequencing was blood, either unsorted or a sorted T cell fraction (not recorded which). Receptors originate from a female donor with ankylosing spondylitis or in good health (not recorded which).

This clonotype was detected ten times or more. The chain recombines TRBV9 with TRBJ2-5, with D unclear. The CDR3 covers 16 residues. V was cut by 1 base and J by 1 base, with 14 bases left in between. CDR1 and CDR2 (germline): SGDLS, YYNGEE. The CDR3 protein is CASSVKDLGSQETQYF. CDR3 bases: TGTGCCAGCAGCGTAAAGGATTTGGGTTCCCAAGAGACCCAGTACTTC. Looking up the rest from reference TRBV9 and TRBJ2-5 gives the full variable domain: DSGVTQTPKHLITATGQRVTLRCSPRSGDLSVYWYQQSLDQGLQFLIQYYNGEERAKGNILERFSAQQFPDLHSELNLSSLELGDSALYFCASSVKDLGSQETQYFGPGTRLLVL.

The rearrangement joins TRBV9 to TRBJ2-3, with D perhaps TRBD2 (6 bases). The length of the CDR3 is 14 residues. Germline V gene lookup returns CDR1 SGDLS and CDR2 YYNGEE. Trimming shortened V by 3 bases and J by 6 bases, and 14 bases separated the two germline ends. In nucleotides, the CDR3 is TGTGCCAGCAGCGGCGGGACCAGCATGGATACGCAGTATTTT. This translates into CASSGGTSMDTQYF.

Sample share makes this clonotype medium-sized. This chain joins TRBV9 and TRBJ2-7; tentatively, D is TRBD1 (6 bases). Per the germline V gene, CDR1 is SGDLS and CDR2 is YYNGEE. CDR3 size: 15 residues. V shed 3 bases and J shed 1 base, with 14 bases lying between them. The CDR3 protein is CASSAAGTTSYEQYF. CDR3 bases: TGTGCCAGCAGCGCGGCCGGGACAACATCCTACGAGCAGTACTTC. Complete variable domain (other parts from reference TRBV9 and TRBJ2-7): DSGVTQTPKHLITATGQRVTLRCSPRSGDLSVYWYQQSLDQGLQFLIQYYNGEERAKGNILERFSAQQFPDLHSELNLSSLELGDSALYFCASSAAGTTSYEQYFGPGTRLTVT.

At least ten counts were recorded for this clonotype. This chain joins TRBV9 and TRBJ1-3; D is unresolved. CDR1 is SGDLS and CDR2 is YYNGEE in the germline V gene. CDR3 length: 15 residues. The V and J ends lost 0 bases and 0 bases respectively, with 7 bases between them. CDR3 sequence (DNA): TGTGCCAGCAGCGTAGATATAGGCTCTGGAAACACCATATATTTT. This encodes CASSVDIGSGNTIYF.

There are many counts of this clonotype. This chain uses TRBV9 with TRBJ2-1; the match to TRBD2 covers 10 bases. Per the germline V gene, CDR1 is SGDLS and CDR2 is YYNGEE. Losses at the gene ends were 2 bases for V and 9 bases for J; bases not matched to a gene: 5. The CDR3 is 14 residues long. CDR3 region: CASSVSGTSVEQFF. In DNA, the CDR3 is TGTGCCAGCAGCGTTTCGGGGACTAGCGTTGAGCAGTTCTTC.

This clonotype came up many times. The rearrangement links TRBV9 to TRBJ2-6; no firm D call. The CDR3 totals 15 residues. Germline V gives CDR1 SGDLS, CDR2 YYNGEE. Trimming took 2 bases from V and 0 from J, leaving 6 bases between them. The CDR3 region is CASSVLGSGANVLTF. In DNA, the CDR3 is TGTGCCAGCAGCGTTTTGGGCTCTGGGGCCAACGTCCTGACTTTC.

This clonotype showed up many times. The gene calls are TRBV9 and TRBJ2-5, with 11 bases aligning to TRBD2. The CDR3 runs 15 residues. Germline values: CDR1 SGDLS, CDR2 YYNGEE. Trimming cost V 7 bases and J 1 base; bases outside gene matches: 6. CDR3 bases: TGTGCCAGCGTCCCGGGGACTAGCGGCCAAGAGACCCAGTACTTC. Protein sequence: CASVPGTSGQETQYF.

This clonotype was detected many times. V is TRBV9 and J is TRBJ2-5, with TRBD1 identical over 10 bases. There are 19 residues in the CDR3. V lost 2 bases to trimming and J lost 0 bases; unmatched junction nucleotides: 13. CDR1 is SGDLS and CDR2 is YYNGEE in the germline V gene. CDR3 nucleotide sequence: TGTGCCAGCAGCGTCAACCCTTTACGGGGACAGGGGAACCAAGAGACCCAGTACTTC. Translated, it gives CASSVNPLRGQGNQETQYF.

There are many counts of this clonotype. The chain has TRBV9 and TRBJ2-7, with TRBD2 matching over 10 bases. V lost 3 bases to trimming and J lost 9 bases; unmatched junction nucleotides: 12. The CDR3 is 15 amino acids. Germline CDR1 reads SGDLS; CDR2 reads YYNGEE. The CDR3 sequence: CASSASSGGFLGQYF. CDR3 DNA sequence: TGTGCCAGCAGCGCCAGTAGCGGGGGGTTCCTGGGGCAGTACTTC.

This clonotype came up many times. The chain uses TRBV9 and TRBJ2-7, with 7 bases fitting TRBD2. Trimming cost V 0 bases and J 6 bases; bases outside gene matches: 6. CDR3 length equals 14 residues. CDR1 and CDR2 (germline): SGDLS, YYNGEE. Here the CDR3 reads CASSVGGGSGEQYF. The DNA for the CDR3 is TGTGCCAGCAGCGTAGGGGGGGGTTCCGGCGAGCAGTACTTC.

Ten or more counts support this clonotype. The chain is built from TRBV9 and TRBJ2-2; 7 bases agree with TRBD1. The CDR3 totals 15 residues. Germline trimming cut 0 bases from V and 5 bases from J; bases unmatched to any gene: 4. Germline V gene sequence: CDR1 SGDLS, CDR2 YYNGEE. The CDR3 sequence: CASSVGNRGTGELFF. The CDR3 DNA sequence: TGTGCCAGCAGCGTAGGAAACAGGGGTACCGGGGAGCTGTTTTTT. Full variable domain (outside the CDR3, taken from reference TRBV9 and TRBJ2-2): DSGVTQTPKHLITATGQRVTLRCSPRSGDLSVYWYQQSLDQGLQFLIQYYNGEERAKGNILERFSAQQFPDLHSELNLSSLELGDSALYFCASSVGNRGTGELFFGEGSRLTVL.

Within the sample, this clonotype is medium-sized. The rearrangement links TRBV9 to TRBJ2-7; 10 bases fit TRBD1. J lost 6 bases, V lost 4 bases, and 10 bases had no gene match. From germline, CDR1 is SGDLS and CDR2 YYNGEE. This CDR3 is built from 15 residues. Here the CDR3 reads CASSISSGTGAEQYF. Here the CDR3 DNA reads TGTGCCAGCAGCATCTCTTCCGGGACAGGGGCCGAGCAGTACTTC.

This clonotype ranks as medium-sized. This chain joins TRBV9 and TRBJ1-2, with TRBD1 identical over 9 bases. This CDR3 contains 15 residues. V was clipped by 0 bases and J by 4 bases; unmatched bases: 4. Germline V lookup: CDR1 SGDLS, CDR2 YYNGEE. CDR3 amino acids: CASSVVGQGTYGYTF. The CDR3 DNA follows: TGTGCCAGCAGCGTAGTGGGACAGGGCACCTATGGCTACACCTTC. Together with reference TRBV9 and TRBJ1-2, the CDR3 gives the full variable domain: DSGVTQTPKHLITATGQRVTLRCSPRSGDLSVYWYQQSLDQGLQFLIQYYNGEERAKGNILERFSAQQFPDLHSELNLSSLELGDSALYFCASSVVGQGTYGYTFGSGTRLTVV.

This clonotype occurred many times. V gene TRBV9 combines with J gene TRBJ1-1, with D possibly being TRBD1 (6 bases). Trimming stripped 4 bases from V and 1 base from J, with 20 bases between. The CDR3 is 17 amino acids. The germline gives CDR1 SGDLS, CDR2 YYNGEE. Written as DNA, the CDR3 is TGTGCCAGCAGCCCGGATAGACAGGTCCTTACGAACACTGAAGCTTTCTTT. Residues: CASSPDRQVLTNTEAFF.